Sequencing of this TCR beta chain was carried out in a study of CD8 T cells in ankylosing spondylitis. Quantitative 5'-RACE was performed with molecular barcodes, and it yielded the TCR beta libraries. TCRdb used MiXCR to reprocess the 5' RACE reads, holding one entry per CDR3 protein. The table records about 360,000 distinct CDR3 sequences, roughly 22% of them present only once. This clonotype showed up just a few times. V shed 0 bases and J shed 4 bases, with 12 bases lying between them. Germline values: CDR1 SGHAT, CDR2 FQNNGV. The CDR3 is made up of 16 amino acids. The sequenced sample was blood, either unsorted or a sorted T cell fraction (not recorded which). This sequence joins TRBV11-2 and TRBJ2-2; D is perhaps TRBD1 or TRBD2 (5 bases each). The receptor was derived from a male donor with ankylosing spondylitis or in good health (not recorded which). The CDR3 DNA reads TGTGCCAGCAGCTTAGATTTGGGGGTCGGCACCGGGGAGCTGTTTTTT. Translating gives CASSLDLGVGTGELFF.